The clone carrying this TCR beta chain has just a few counts. The antigen remains undetermined. Sample barcodes and UMIs were carried by the TCR alpha and TCR beta cDNA libraries that 5'RACE generated with constant-segment primers. TCRdb ran MiXCR on the 5' RACE reads and lists one entry per CDR3 protein. The sample lists about 140,000 distinct CDR3 sequences; 11% to 15% were seen once. This sample stems from a study of T-cell memory formation after mild COVID-19. The CDR3 runs 16 residues. Broader study findings: From day 15 to 85, contracting clones were balanced between CD4 and CD8, whereas later expanders leaned toward CD4+. Contracting clones localized mainly to CM and EM when CD4+ and mainly to EMRA when CD8+.

Specimen: PBMCs or a T cell subset sorted from them (not recorded which). This chain joins TRBV21-1 and TRBJ2-3; TRBD2 was called by the table and not checked on the DNA. TRBV21-1 is classified as a pseudogene. The receptor was derived from an adult woman who had mild COVID-19 (a few samples of this study predate the infection). Cell type and time point are not known. Written as DNA, the CDR3 is TGTGCCAGCAGCAAAGAGTGGAGGGTGTGTACAGATACGCAGTATTTT. Translated: CASSKEWRVCTDTQYF.